These T cell receptor beta chains were read from a single sample in a study of cytomegalovirus exposure and HLA in healthy donors. The method was immunoSEQ multiplex PCR; TCRdb's version includes in-frame clones alone and lacks a portion of them. This sample has 150,000 to 200,000 clones; 80% occur once, and the top ten carry about 1.1%. The sequencing sample was made of PBMCs. Receptors originate from a woman aged 40 to 50 in good health and CMV-seronegative. CDR3s include the opening cysteine and the closing phenylalanine or tryptophan. D genes are given only for firm matches. The size of a clone is reported for some rows only, either as once, few or many, or as a class for expanded clones.

TRBJ1-5	TRBV19	.	.	CASRDGTTANQPQHF	TGTGCCAGTAGGGATGGGACTACCGCAAATCAGCCCCAGCATTTT
TRBJ1-5	TRBV6-1	once	TRBD1	CASSDFDRVNQPQHF	TGTGCCAGCAGTGACTTTGACAGGGTCAATCAGCCCCAGCATTTT
TRBJ1-5	TRBV7-8	.	TRBD1	CASSSRTGRNQPQHF	TGTGCCAGCAGCTCTCGGACAGGCCGAAATCAGCCCCAGCATTTT
TRBJ2-7	TRBV5-4	once	TRBD1	CASSFRQGYEQYF	TGTGCCAGCAGCTTTAGACAGGGCTACGAGCAGTACTTC
TRBJ1-4	TRBV27	.	.	CASSLGPPGALTNEKLFF	TGTGCCAGCAGTTTAGGGCCCCCAGGGGCATTAACTAATGAAAAACTGTTTTTT
TRBJ2-1	TRBV5-1	.	TRBD2	CASSFSGSSYNEQFF	TGCGCCAGCAGCTTTAGCGGGAGCTCCTACAATGAACAGTTCTTC
TRBJ1-2	TRBV2	few	TRBD1	CASTPGQGAVYYGYTF	TGTGCCAGCACGCCGGGACAGGGGGCAGTATACTATGGCTACACCTTC
TRBJ2-3	TRBV18	.	TRBD2	CASSPPGGGSADTQYF	TGTGCCAGCTCTCCTCCCGGCGGCGGGAGCGCAGATACGCAGTATTTT
TRBJ2-1	TRBV27	.	TRBD2	CASSRRLAGNNEQFF	TGTGCCAGCAGCCGACGACTAGCGGGAAACAATGAGCAGTTCTTC
TRBJ2-2	TRBV6-1	.	.	CASSGTQTGELFF	TGTGCCAGCAGTGGAACACAGACCGGGGAGCTGTTTTTT
TRBJ2-2	TRBV7-9	.	TRBD2	CASSSLRLAGVGGELFF	TGTGCCAGCAGCTCCCTTCGACTAGCGGGAGTGGGCGGGGAGCTGTTTTTT
TRBJ1-2	TRBV27	.	.	CASSLSVARAAHGYTF	TGTGCCAGCAGTTTATCGGTTGCCAGGGCGGCACATGGCTACACCTTC
TRBJ1-1	TRBV5-8	.	TRBD1	CASSFWRGGQSFEAFF	TGTGCCAGCAGCTTCTGGCGGGGGGGACAGAGTTTCGAAGCTTTCTTT
TRBJ2-1	TRBV4-1	.	.	CASSQEWQSYNEQFF	TGCGCCAGCAGCCAAGAGTGGCAATCCTACAATGAGCAGTTCTTC
TRBJ1-3	TRBV15	.	.	CATSRDFSYSGNTIYF	TGTGCCACCAGCAGAGATTTCTCCTACTCTGGAAACACCATATATTTT
TRBJ1-5	TRBV29-1	few	TRBD1	CSVRDRNQPQHF	TGCAGCGTCCGGGACAGAAATCAGCCCCAGCATTTT
TRBJ2-2	TRBV4-1	.	TRBD2	CASSSSGLAGVGNTGELFF	TGCGCCAGCAGCTCTTCGGGACTAGCGGGAGTAGGGAACACCGGGGAGCTGTTTTTT
TRBJ1-5	TRBV2	.	TRBD1	CASSERTGDQPQHF	TGTGCCAGCAGTGAAAGGACAGGGGACCAGCCCCAGCATTTT
TRBJ1-2	TRBV7-2	few	TRBD1	CASSQGTGSSYGYTF	TGTGCCAGCAGCCAAGGGACAGGATCGAGCTATGGCTACACCTTC
TRBJ2-3	TRBV27	.	TRBD2	CASPGGVKDSTDTQYF	TGTGCCAGCCCCGGGGGGGTGAAGGATTCCACAGATACGCAGTATTTT
TRBJ2-1	TRBV7-3	.	TRBD1	CASSGGQGNSYNEQFF	TGTGCCAGCAGCGGGGGACAGGGAAATTCCTACAATGAGCAGTTCTTC
TRBJ2-6	TRBV6-6	.	.	CASSRQFSGANVLTF	TGTGCCAGCAGCAGACAGTTCTCTGGGGCCAACGTCCTGACTTTC
TRBJ2-6	TRBV30	.	TRBD1	CAWAQGVTSGANVLTF	TGTGCCTGGGCACAGGGGGTCACCTCTGGGGCCAACGTCCTGACTTTC
TRBJ1-1	TRBV10-3	.	TRBD1	CAISAGTGAGNTEAFF	TGTGCCATCAGTGCCGGGACAGGGGCAGGGAACACTGAAGCTTTCTTT
TRBJ1-4	TRBV6-1	.	TRBD1	CASSEGQGALKLFF	TGTGCCAGCAGTGAGGGACAGGGGGCATTAAAACTGTTTTTT
TRBJ1-1	TRBV30	.	TRBD1	CAWKRDRAMNTEAFF	TGTGCCTGGAAGAGGGACAGGGCAATGAACACTGAAGCTTTCTTT
TRBJ2-1	TRBV5-6	.	.	CASSLVTYNEQFF	TGTGCCAGCAGCCTGGTAACCTACAATGAGCAGTTCTTC
TRBJ1-4	TRBV5-6	.	TRBD1	CASSLNPGGVEKLFF	TGTGCCAGCAGCTTGAATCCAGGGGGCGTGGAAAAACTGTTTTTT
TRBJ1-2	TRBV29-1	.	.	CSVRSLSGRGGYTF	TGCAGCGTTCGATCCTTGAGTGGGCGTGGAGGCTACACCTTC
TRBJ1-2	TRBV30	.	.	CAWGQGYGYTF	TGTGCCTGGGGCCAGGGCTATGGCTACACCTTC
TRBJ2-2	TRBV25-1	.	.	CASRNPDSGSRAGELFF	TGTGCCAGCCGAAACCCGGACAGTGGGTCGAGGGCCGGGGAGCTGTTTTTT
TRBJ1-6	TRBV5-1	.	TRBD1	CASSAGQGGNNSPLHF	TGCGCCAGCAGCGCGGGACAGGGTGGAAATAATTCACCCCTCCACTTT
TRBJ2-5	TRBV11-3	.	.	CASSLGQFDFHETQYF	TGTGCCAGCAGCTTAGGACAGTTTGATTTTCATGAGACCCAGTACTTC
TRBJ1-6	TRBV5-6	.	.	CASSQRGHTPWRSNSPLHF	TGTGCCAGCAGCCAGCGGGGCCACACACCCTGGAGGTCCAATTCACCCCTCCACTTT
TRBJ1-2	TRBV15	.	.	CATSRGVVYTF	TGTGCCACCAGCAGAGGAGTCGTCTACACCTTC
TRBJ2-5	TRBV5-4	.	TRBD1	CASSDTTGGMGTQYF	TGTGCCAGCAGCGACACGACAGGGGGGATGGGGACCCAGTACTTC
TRBJ2-7	TRBV28	.	.	CASSIVDGRYEQYF	TGTGCCAGCAGTATAGTTGACGGGAGATACGAGCAGTACTTC
TRBJ2-3	TRBV5-1	few	TRBD2	CASSLRLAGGLGTDTQYF	TGCGCCAGCAGCTTGAGACTAGCGGGAGGATTGGGCACAGATACGCAGTATTTT
TRBJ1-5	TRBV30	.	.	CAWSVGGNSNQPQHF	TGTGCCTGGAGTGTTGGAGGGAATAGCAATCAGCCCCAGCATTTT
TRBJ1-1	TRBV15	.	.	CATSILGRDIANTEAFF	TGTGCCACCAGCATTCTCGGCCGGGACATCGCGAACACTGAAGCTTTCTTT
TRBJ2-3	TRBV5-4	.	.	CASSFSVSTDTQYF	TGTGCCAGCAGCTTCTCGGTTAGCACAGATACGCAGTATTTT
TRBJ2-1	TRBV11-3	.	TRBD2	CASSPEGREGPNEQFF	TGTGCCAGCAGCCCCGAGGGGCGGGAGGGCCCCAATGAGCAGTTCTTC
TRBJ2-1	TRBV11-3	.	TRBD1	CASSLGTGGAEQFF	TGTGCCAGCAGCTTGGGGACAGGGGGCGCCGAGCAGTTCTTC
TRBJ1-1	TRBV5-1	.	.	CASSSGPPRAEAFF	TGCGCCAGCAGCTCCGGGCCCCCGAGGGCTGAAGCTTTCTTT
TRBJ1-1	TRBV18	.	TRBD1	CASSQGGLTEAFF	TGTGCCAGCTCTCAGGGGGGCTTGACTGAAGCTTTCTTT
TRBJ1-1	TRBV6-5	.	.	CASSPPRANTEAFF	TGTGCCAGCAGTCCCCCCAGGGCGAACACTGAAGCTTTCTTT
TRBJ2-5	TRBV7-9	.	.	CASSLDTQETQYF	TGTGCCAGCAGTCTTGACACACAAGAGACCCAGTACTTC
TRBJ1-1	TRBV7-2	.	TRBD1	CASSPPGTDTEAFF	TGTGCCAGCAGCCCCCCAGGGACAGACACTGAAGCTTTCTTT
TRBJ1-1	TRBV5-4	few	TRBD1	CASNLQGVRSTEAFF	TGTGCCAGCAACCTGCAGGGGGTGAGGAGCACTGAAGCTTTCTTT